This is a list of T cell receptor beta chains from one sample in a study of CD8+ T cells in alopecia areata. The assay was immunoSEQ multiplex PCR, and TCRdb's table has in-frame clones only and misses some. The sample lists 100,000 to 130,000 clones, almost 60% occurring once. The sample consisted of CD8+ T cells sorted from blood. These receptors were taken from a human donor in good health. Each CDR3 is given without its conserved first and last residue. Clone size is stated in some rows and not others, as once, few, many or a class when expanded.

j_call clone_size v_call cdr3_aa
TRBJ2-1 - TRBV6-5 ASWTSRDTYNEQF
TRBJ2-1 - TRBV4-2 ASEQGAGEDEQF
TRBJ2-2 few TRBV28 ASSPPNTGELF
TRBJ2-3 few TRBV7-2 ASSLVTSGGIDTQY
TRBJ2-7 - TRBV9 ASSAWDSSYEQY
TRBJ2-7 - TRBV29-1 SVEDSGRNEQY
TRBJ2-5 few TRBV10-3 AISEQGRGETQY
TRBJ2-7 few TRBV10-3 AISEGRGYYEQY
TRBJ1-2 few TRBV29-1 SVEWEGNRDGYT
TRBJ2-5 - TRBV13 ASSPRTGEETQY
TRBJ2-3 few TRBV4-2 ASSQDQVLAASTDTQY
TRBJ1-5 - TRBV5-6 ASSGLDQPQH
TRBJ1-6 - TRBV7-8 ASSSWDRFRSPLH
TRBJ2-3 - TRBV2 ASTGGDTDTQY
TRBJ2-3 - TRBV5-1 ASSRLAGTDTQY
TRBJ2-2 - TRBV2 ASSEAFIGELF
TRBJ2-5 few TRBV19 ASGQGDQETQY
TRBJ2-7 - TRBV4-2 ASSHDDRELSYEQY
TRBJ1-6 - TRBV5-6 ASARGNYNSPLH
TRBJ2-5 few TRBV11-1 ASSPVALAAQETQY
TRBJ2-5 few TRBV21-1 ASSIRGRETQY
TRBJ2-3 - TRBV4-2 ASSQVAGGSTDTQY
TRBJ1-6 - TRBV19 ASRDIYNSPLH
TRBJ2-7 few TRBV11-2 ASSTSFYEQY
TRBJ2-1 - TRBV5-1 ASSLAVTRNEQF
TRBJ2-5 few TRBV25-1 ASSLSNQETQY
TRBJ2-3 few TRBV27 ASRPPYGTSSDTQY
TRBJ2-5 - TRBV29-1 SVTLGAMAETQY
TRBJ2-2 once TRBV15 ATSKYPGENTGELF
TRBJ2-7 - TRBV7-9 ASSLAATEQY
TRBJ2-3 many TRBV2 ASRGTGGRTDTQY
TRBJ1-5 - TRBV5-1 ASSLPDRVYGNQPQH
TRBJ2-7 - TRBV19 ASSSWVTLPYEQY
TRBJ1-1 once TRBV7-8 ASSFDPSDTEAF